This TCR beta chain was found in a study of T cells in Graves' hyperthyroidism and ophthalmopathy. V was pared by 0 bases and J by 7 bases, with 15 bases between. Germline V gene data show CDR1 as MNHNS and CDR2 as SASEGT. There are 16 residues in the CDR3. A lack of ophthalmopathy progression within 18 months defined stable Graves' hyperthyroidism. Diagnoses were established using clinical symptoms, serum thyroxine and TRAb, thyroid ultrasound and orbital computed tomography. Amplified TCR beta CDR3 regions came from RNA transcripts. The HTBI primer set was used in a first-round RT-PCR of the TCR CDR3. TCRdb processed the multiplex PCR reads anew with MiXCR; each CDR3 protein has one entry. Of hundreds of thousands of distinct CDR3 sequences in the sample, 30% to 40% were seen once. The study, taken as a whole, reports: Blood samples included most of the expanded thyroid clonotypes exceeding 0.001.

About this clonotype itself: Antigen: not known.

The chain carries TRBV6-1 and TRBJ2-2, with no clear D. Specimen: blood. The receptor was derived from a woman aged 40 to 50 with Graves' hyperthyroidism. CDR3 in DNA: TGTGCCAGCAGTGAAGCTTCGGCTAGGATCTTCGGGGAGCTGTTTTTT. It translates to CASSEASARIFGELFF.